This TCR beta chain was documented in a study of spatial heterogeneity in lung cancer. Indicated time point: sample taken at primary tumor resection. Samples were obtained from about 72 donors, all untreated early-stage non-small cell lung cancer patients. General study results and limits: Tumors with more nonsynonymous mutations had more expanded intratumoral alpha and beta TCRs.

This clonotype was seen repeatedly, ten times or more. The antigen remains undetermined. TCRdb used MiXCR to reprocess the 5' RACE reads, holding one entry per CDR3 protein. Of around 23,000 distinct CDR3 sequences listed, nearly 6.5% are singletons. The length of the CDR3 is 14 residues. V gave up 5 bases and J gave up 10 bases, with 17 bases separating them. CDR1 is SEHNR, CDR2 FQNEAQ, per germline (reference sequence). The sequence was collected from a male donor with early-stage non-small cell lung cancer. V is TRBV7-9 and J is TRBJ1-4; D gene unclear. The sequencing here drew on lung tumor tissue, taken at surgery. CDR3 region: CASSPPGEFGKLFF. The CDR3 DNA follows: TGTGCCAGCAGCCCCCCCGGCGAGTTCGGAAAACTGTTTTTT.